One sample yielded the 5 T cell receptor beta chains listed below, sequenced in a study of blood T cell repertoires in COVID-19. TCRdb keeps only in-frame clones here, not all; method: immunoSEQ multiplex PCR. The repertoire holds 200,000 to 300,000 clones, around nine tenths seen once, with under 2% in the top ten. Sample: peripheral blood. The receptors here all came from a man aged 25 to 40 with active or convalescent COVID-19.

This clone was detected only a few times. The rearrangement links TRBV2 to TRBJ1-4; no clear D. The CDR3 runs 17 residues. CDR1 is SNHLY and CDR2 is FYNNEI in the germline V gene. Trimming took off 1 base at V and 3 bases at J, with 15 bases between the two ends. In DNA, the CDR3 is TGTGCCAGCAGTGAAGGAACAGATCTTTGGGCTAATGAAAAACTGTTTTTT. Residues: CASSEGTDLWANEKLFF.

In this sample, this clone turned up once. This sequence joins TRBV13 and TRBJ2-1; TRBD2 agrees at 13 bases. The V and J ends lost 1 base and 7 bases, in that order; junction bases with no gene match: 1. Germline values: CDR1 PRHDT, CDR2 FYEKMQ (reference sequence). CDR3 size: 15 residues. This CDR3 is CASSLALAGGNEQFF. In nucleotides, the CDR3 is TGTGCCAGCAGCTTAGCACTAGCGGGGGGGAATGAGCAGTTCTTC.

This clone was seen a single time. A junction boundary mismatches the germline segment, possibly from a read error. The chain carries TRBV6-1 and TRBJ1-3, with D maybe TRBD1 (5 bases). Germline CDR1 MNHNS, CDR2 SASEGT. CDR3 length: 16 amino acids. In DNA, the CDR3 is TGTGCCAGCAGTAAAGCAGGGAGGGACGGTGGAAACACCATATATTTT. This sequence encodes CASSKAGRDGGNTIYF.

This clone appeared a single time. The chain recombines TRBV30 with TRBJ1-1; no definite D call. Trimming left V 4 bases short and J 3 bases short, with 12 bases between. The CDR3 is made up of 13 amino acids. Germline CDR1 and CDR2: GTSNPN and SVGIG (reference sequence). The CDR3 sequence: CAWTSGEYTEAFF. CDR3 DNA sequence: TGTGCCTGGACTTCCGGAGAATACACTGAAGCTTTCTTT.

Here the CDR3 DNA reads TGTGCCAGTAGTATCCTCCAGCCCCAGCATTTT. Translation: CASSILQPQHF. This chain uses TRBV19 with TRBJ1-5; no firm D call. V dropped 3 bases and J dropped 7 bases, with 4 bases sitting between them. In germline, CDR1 is LNHDA, CDR2 SQIVND (reference sequence). The length of the CDR3 is 11 residues. Looking up the rest from reference TRBV19 and TRBJ1-5 gives the full variable domain: DGGITQSPKYLFRKEGQNVTLSCEQNLNHDAMYWYRQDPGQGLRLIYYSQIVNDFQKGDIAEGYSVSREKKESFPLTVTSAQKNPTAFYLCASSILQPQHFGDGTRLSIL.